This entry concerns a single TCR beta chain. This clonotype turned up a few times. Its target antigen remains unknown. No base quality information exists; no much larger clone differs at one position. Libraries were constructed by RT-PCR. Sequenced using an Illumina HiSeq 2500. The raw public reads went through TCRdb reprocessing: fastp at Q25, MiXCR clone calling, in-frame beta chains kept. Rows matching on CDR3 protein sequence are summarized as one entry with the most common DNA and genes. Recorded for this sample are 540,000 or so distinct CDR3 sequences; roughly 13% of them occurred a single time. Of the sample, about an eighth falls within the top ten clones. The data were obtained in a study of response to subunit inactivated influenza vaccine (dated by TCRdb to between 2017 and 2018). About the investigation overall: Deep quantitative profiling of the T cell receptor repertoire was used in the study to follow responses to a trivalent subunit inactivated influenza vaccine. General findings and caveats noted by the study authors: The authors proposed that each seasonal influenza vaccination may bring in only a limited number of new T cells.

The time point label on this specimen signifies: approximately 47 days after influenza vaccine administration. The sample in question was PBMCs from blood, obtained roughly 6 weeks after vaccination. The TCR comes from a middle-aged man who received an inactivated influenza vaccine. Donor details come from another sample of the same person, matched by shared clones.

The nucleotide sequence reads as follows: TGTGCCAGCAGTAAGGACACTATATATGGCTACACCTTC. Translated, it reads CASSKDTIYGYTF. The chain uses TRBV12-3 or TRBV12-4 and TRBJ1-2, with a weak D call of TRBD1 (5 bases match). The CDR3 spans 13 residues, from the cysteine through the phenylalanine. Only CDR3 DNA remains: 39 bases, in frame from the first base. V is reduced by 5 bases and J by 5 bases, leaving a spacing of 12 bases between them.